This entry describes one T cell receptor beta chain. Germline CDR1 is WNHNN and CDR2 is SYGVQD (reference sequence). Trimming took 9 bases from V and 3 from J, leaving 11 bases between them. This CDR3 is 13 amino acids long. This sample was taken from a study of blood T cell repertoires in COVID-19. About the research overall: Acute and convalescent COVID-19 samples came from the United States, Italy and Spain. T cells, B-cell-depleted T cells, or PBMCs provided the cDNA or gDNA that served as material.

In the original analysis: Estimated nucleated cell counts came from reference gene primer amplification. Sequencing was performed with immunoSEQ multiplex PCR; in TCRdb, only in-frame clones are kept and a portion is missing. V, J and clone size are those of that table, while D and trimming were read from the DNA. The sample lists roughly 340,000 clones; more than 80% were seen once. The Seattle patients, enrolled during active infection, were followed longitudinally. The J gene is TRBJ1-4, the V gene TRBV10-1; D possibly corresponds to TRBD1 (5 bases). Sequences were obtained from peripheral blood. This clonotype originated in a woman in her twenties or thirties with COVID-19, enrolled during active disease. CDR3 DNA: TGCGCCAGTACGCGGGGGTCTAATGAAAAACTGTTTTTT. Protein product: CASTRGSNEKLFF.